The T cell receptor (beta chain) under discussion was sequenced for a study of OX40 agonist ivuxolimab in advanced cancers. About the study as a whole: Ivuxolimab was a fully human IgG2 agonistic monoclonal antibody targeting the costimulatory receptor OX40 (CD134). Intravenous ivuxolimab was administered to patients every 2 weeks at six dose levels: 0.01, 0.1, 0.3, 1.5, 3 and 10 mg/kg. Of the roughly 52 dose-escalation patients, hepatocellular carcinoma was present in 19, melanoma in some 15, renal cell carcinoma in 9 and head and neck cancer in 9. A male proportion of nearly 85% and a mean age of approximately 62 years, ranging from about 20 to 79, were recorded for the dose-escalation cohort. Patients were allowed to have had prior anti-PD-1, anti-PD-L1 or anti-CTLA-4 therapy, and 40% to 45% of the dose-escalation patients had previously received checkpoint inhibitors. Partial responses were achieved by three dose-escalation patients, of whom one had hepatocellular carcinoma and two had cutaneous melanoma. The purpose of peripheral TCRbeta sequencing was to test whether ivuxolimab changed TCR sequence diversity and led to clonal T-cell expansion. The paper describes the monotherapy dose-escalation part (N of about 52 patients) of the phase I trial of ivuxolimab.

The full study reports these points: Antigen specificity was not determined for the clonally expanded peripheral T cells. After ivuxolimab, expanded clones were on average more numerous among CD8+ T cells than among CD4+ T cells. In partial responders in the 0.1-3.0 mg/kg groups, normalized peripheral clonal expansion was found to be among the lowest, especially among CD8+ T cells. At doses of 0.1 to 3.0 mg/kg, clonal expansion of both CD4+ and CD8+ T cells in blood was seen between baseline and week 6. Low levels of normalized T-cell clonal expansion were also seen in some nonresponding patients.

The trial excluded patients who had a history of autoimmune disease or were on systemic immunosuppression. Peripheral blood for TCR sequencing was collected from all dose cohorts at baseline, on cycle 4 day 1, and on cycle 7 day 1. Samples came from an open-label, multicenter, first-in-human phase I dose-escalation trial of ivuxolimab. Adults with locally advanced or metastatic melanoma, renal cell carcinoma, hepatocellular carcinoma or head and neck squamous cell carcinoma were enrolled in the trial. Before TCR sequencing, CD4+ and CD8+ T cells were separately sorted from peripheral blood. On this clone itself: The antigen this receptor binds is unknown. No quality values exist for individual bases; no much larger clone is one base distant.

CDR1 SGHTA and CDR2 FQGNSA were looked up in the germline V gene. There are 19 amino acids in the CDR3, from cysteine to phenylalanine inclusive. Just the 57-base CDR3 DNA is kept, in frame starting at base 1. Trimming takes 0 bases off V and 0 bases off J; junction bases not matched to a gene: 10. For sequencing of the TCRbeta CDR3 region, genomic DNA was extracted from the sorted cells. The immunoSEQ Assay was used to sequence the TCRbeta CDR3 regions. The source is immuneACCESS, and TCRdb retained only in-frame sequences with V and J called. Part of the clones is not carried over; for the studies checked, unresolved V genes explain less than half of this, and the remainder is unexplained. The sample yields fewer than 100,000 clones; around four fifths were counted once. The leading ten clones occupy 0.76% of the sample.

The source was CD4+ or CD8+ T cells sorted from blood, collected in a trial of the OX40 agonist ivuxolimab. The receptor was isolated from an adult with an advanced solid tumor such as melanoma, head and neck, liver or kidney cancer. This chain is built from TRBV7-2 and TRBJ2-3; 9 central bases correspond to TRBD2. The bases are TGTGCCAGCAGCTTAGCGCTAAGGCTAGCGGGGTTGAGCACAGATACGCAGTATTTT. This gives the protein CASSLALRLAGLSTDTQYF. The entire variable domain, with the stretches around the CDR3 drawn from the reference TRBV7-2 and TRBJ2-3 proteins, is GAGVSQSPSNKVTEKGKDVELRCDPISGHTALYWYRQSLGQGLEFLIYFQGNSAPDKSGLPSDRFSAERTGGSVSTLTIQRTQQEDSAVYLCASSLALRLAGLSTDTQYFGPGTRLTVL.